The entry that follows covers one T cell receptor beta chain sequence. Its target is not known. The data were taken from a study of cytomegalovirus exposure and HLA in healthy donors. Primers: 60 Vbeta forward and 13 Jbeta reverse. Authors' methods: A later analysis counted some 87 million unique TCR beta chains, 9.5 million to 13 million shared. Here immunoSEQ multiplex PCR was the method, and the copy in TCRdb shows in-frame clones only, minus some. V and J calls plus clone size are reproduced from that table; the DNA served to infer D and trimming. The sample has some 150,000 clones; around 64% are singletons. General study findings and limits: Later on, a genetic analysis was performed. It linked a missense variant in DCLRE1C with V- and J-gene trimming of TCR beta. Sequencing likely produced, as an artifact, a cluster of highly shared sequence variants. As a later analysis showed, several of the most significant clusters appeared to be linked to common viral pathogens.

After removal of 3 bases from V and 3 bases from J, the junction contained 11 bases not matched to a gene. The CDR3 is made up of 17 amino acids. The V gene's germline CDR1 is LGHNA and CDR2 YSLEER. This clonotype was obtained from a woman aged 25 to 39 in good health and CMV-seronegative. Sequenced: PBMCs. The chain joins TRBV4-3 to TRBJ2-1; 7 bases are a match to TRBD2. CDR3 sequence (DNA): TGCGCCAGCAGCCAGCTTAGCATCCGGGAGGACTACAATGAGCAGTTCTTC. Translation gives CASSQLSIREDYNEQFF.